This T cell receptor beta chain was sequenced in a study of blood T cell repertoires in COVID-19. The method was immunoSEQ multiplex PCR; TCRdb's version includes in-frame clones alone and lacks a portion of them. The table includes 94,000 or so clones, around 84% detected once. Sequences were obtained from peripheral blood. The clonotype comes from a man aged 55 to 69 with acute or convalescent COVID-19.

CDR3 DNA: TGCGCCAGCAGCCCCCAAGCGGCGCGGGGAGAGACCCAGTACTTC. Translation gives CASSPQAARGETQYF. The chain links TRBV5-1 to TRBJ2-5; perhaps TRBD2 as D (6 bases). Germline values: CDR1 SGHRS, CDR2 YFSETQ. Trimming removed 4 bases from V and 4 bases from J, with 17 bases in between. CDR3 length: 15 residues.